This entry lists 12 T cell receptor beta chains sequenced from one sample in a study of blood T cell repertoires in COVID-19 (dated by TCRdb to 2020 to 2021). Libraries were prepared through the immunoSEQ multiplex PCR assay. TCRdb re-hosts the immuneACCESS table, in-frame sequences only. Its copies lack some clones; in the studies checked, an unresolved V gene accounts for under half of them, and the cause for the rest is not known. Present in this sample are 250,000 to 350,000 clones, 85% of which were seen just once. Roughly 2.7% of the sample rests with the top ten. Sequencing was done on a sample of PBMCs or T cells enriched from blood (not recorded which). The receptors were sampled from a woman in her fifties or sixties who had recovered from COVID-19.

The chain joins TRBV20-1 to TRBJ1-1; D is perhaps TRBD1 (5 bases). Germline CDR1 DFQATT, CDR2 SNEGSKA (reference sequence). CDR3 size: 12 residues. The V and J ends lost 3 bases and 4 bases respectively, with 9 bases between them. CDR3 sequence reads: CSASAQGTEAFF. CDR3 nucleotides: TGCAGTGCTAGTGCGCAGGGCACTGAAGCTTTCTTT.

The CDR3 spells CASSHRDRGCTGELFF. The CDR3 bases are TGCGCCAGCAGTCATAGGGACAGGGGTTGCACCGGGGAGCTGTTTTTT. The V gene is TRBV23-1, the J gene TRBJ2-2, with 10 bases matching TRBD1. TRBV23-1 has ORF status, its function being uncertain. The CDR3 loop spans 16 amino acids. V trimming: 3 bases; J trimming: 4 bases; junction bases outside the gene matches: 5.

This chain uses TRBV6-6 with TRBJ1-4; the D is unclear. Trimming shortened V by 5 bases and J by 9 bases, and 7 bases separated the two germline ends. Germline V gene data show CDR1 as MNHNY and CDR2 as SVGAGI (reference sequence). The CDR3 spans 11 residues. The CDR3 sequence: CASSQEKKLFF. In nucleotides, the CDR3 is TGTGCCAGCAGTCAGGAGAAAAAACTGTTTTTT.

V is TRBV27 and J is TRBJ2-5, with 8 bases lining up with TRBD2. After removal of 5 bases from V and 4 bases from J, the junction contained 6 bases not matched to a gene. Germline V gene sequence: CDR1 MNHEY, CDR2 SMNVEV (reference sequence). This CDR3 has 14 amino acids. The chain's CDR3 is CASSPGLVAETQYF. CDR3 nucleotide sequence: TGTGCCAGCAGTCCGGGACTAGTTGCAGAGACCCAGTACTTC.

J is TRBJ1-3 and V is TRBV3-1 (or the pseudogene TRBV3-2), with unresolved D. This CDR3 has 14 amino acids. Germline CDR1 reads LGHDT; CDR2 reads YNNKEL (reference sequence). V was shortened by 5 bases and J by 1 base, with 9 bases between the two germline ends. CDR3 DNA sequence: TGTGCCAGCAGCTCCGGGTTGTCTGGAAACACCATATATTTT. Protein: CASSSGLSGNTIYF.

This clone was seen more than once but under ten times. This sequence joins TRBV27 and TRBJ1-3; D unresolved. Trimming took 8 bases from V and 4 from J, leaving 9 bases between them. CDR3 length: 12 residues. Germline V lookup: CDR1 MNHEY, CDR2 SMNVEV (reference sequence). The DNA for the CDR3 is TGTGCCAGCGGAGTTAAAGGAAACACCATATATTTT. Its translation is CASGVKGNTIYF.

CDR3 protein: CASSQQGRVWFF. The DNA of the CDR3 is TGTGCCAGCAGCCAACAGGGTAGGGTGTGGTTCTTC. The chain combines TRBV14 with TRBJ2-1, with D possibly TRBD1 on 5 matching bases. Trimming pared 2 bases from V and 15 bases from J, leaving 14 bases between. The CDR3 covers 12 residues. Germline CDR1 reads SGHDN; CDR2 reads FVKESK. Variable domain in full (rest from reference TRBV14 and TRBJ2-1): EAGVTQFPSHSVIEKGQTVTLRCDPISGHDNLYWYRRVMGKEIKFLLHFVKESKQDESGMPNNRFLAERTGGTYSTLKVQPAELEDSGVYFCASSQQGRVWFFGPGTRLTVL.

The rearrangement links TRBV19 to TRBJ1-5; 7 positions match TRBD1. Germline trimming cut 4 bases from V and 0 bases from J; bases unmatched to any gene: 12. The germline gives CDR1 LNHDA, CDR2 SQIVND (reference sequence). There are 18 residues in the CDR3. CDR3 region: CASSNRGQRYYSNQPQHF. The CDR3, as DNA: TGTGCCAGTAGTAACCGGGGACAGCGCTACTATAGCAATCAGCCCCAGCATTTT.

The chain combines TRBV29-1 with TRBJ2-7; D possibly corresponds to TRBD2 (6 bases). This CDR3 spans 14 amino acids. Germline lookup yields CDR1 SQVTM and CDR2 ANQGSEA. V lost 7 bases and J lost 3, with 19 bases in between. The CDR3 spells CSAGPGDPNYEQYF. CDR3 nucleotide sequence: TGCAGCGCCGGCCCGGGAGACCCCAACTACGAGCAGTACTTC.

The V and J genes are TRBV7-2 and TRBJ2-5; 9 bases fit TRBD2. Germline V gene lookup returns CDR1 SGHTA and CDR2 FQGNSA. Trimming cost V 3 bases and J 3 bases; bases outside gene matches: 5. This CDR3 is built from 15 residues. The CDR3 bases are TGTGCCAGCAGCTTGGGCGGGAGGGCCGAAGAGACCCAGTACTTC. This codes for CASSLGGRAEETQYF.

This clone was counted once. This sequence joins TRBV4-1 and TRBJ2-7; TRBD2 is a possible D gene (6 bases). The CDR3 length is 15 residues. Germline-derived CDR1 and CDR2 are MGHRA and YSYEKL. Trimming cost V 4 bases and J 5 bases, with 18 bases left between them. The CDR3 region is CASSRLPAGGNEQYF. The CDR3 DNA reads TGCGCCAGCAGCCGCCTCCCGGCCGGGGGTAACGAGCAGTACTTC.

In its sample, this clone was seen a few times. The J gene is TRBJ1-1, the V gene TRBV18, with D perhaps matching TRBD1 (5 bases). Germline CDR1 reads KGHSH; CDR2 reads LQKENI. V was cut by 5 bases and J by 4 bases, with 17 bases left in between. This CDR3 contains 15 residues. This CDR3 reads CASSSGAGESTEAFF. The CDR3 DNA reads TGTGCCAGCTCATCCGGGGCGGGGGAAAGCACTGAAGCTTTCTTT. Full variable domain (missing parts from reference TRBV18 and TRBJ1-1): NAGVMQNPRHLVRRRGQEARLRCSPMKGHSHVYWYRQLPEEGLKFMVYLQKENIIDESGMPKERFSAEFPKEGPSILRIQQVVRGDSAAYFCASSSGAGESTEAFFGQGTRLTVV.